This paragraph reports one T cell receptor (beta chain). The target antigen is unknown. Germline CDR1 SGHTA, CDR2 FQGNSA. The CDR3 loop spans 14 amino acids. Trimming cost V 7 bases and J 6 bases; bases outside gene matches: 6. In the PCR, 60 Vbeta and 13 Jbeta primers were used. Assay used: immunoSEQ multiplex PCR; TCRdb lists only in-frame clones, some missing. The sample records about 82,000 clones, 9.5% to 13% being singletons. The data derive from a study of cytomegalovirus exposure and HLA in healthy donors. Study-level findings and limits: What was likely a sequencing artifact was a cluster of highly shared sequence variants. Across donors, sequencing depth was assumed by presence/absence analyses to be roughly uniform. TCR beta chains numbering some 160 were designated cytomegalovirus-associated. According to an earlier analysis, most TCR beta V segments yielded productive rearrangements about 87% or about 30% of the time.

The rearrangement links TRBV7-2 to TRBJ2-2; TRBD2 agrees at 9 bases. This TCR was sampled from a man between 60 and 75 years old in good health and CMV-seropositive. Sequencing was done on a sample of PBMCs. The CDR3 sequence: CASTLGTSPGELFF. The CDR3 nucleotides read TGTGCCAGCACCCTTGGGACTAGCCCCGGGGAGCTGTTTTTT. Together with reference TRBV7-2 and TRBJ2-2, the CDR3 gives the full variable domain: GAGVSQSPSNKVTEKGKDVELRCDPISGHTALYWYRQSLGQGLEFLIYFQGNSAPDKSGLPSDRFSAERTGGSVSTLTIQRTQQEDSAVYLCASTLGTSPGELFFGEGSRLTVL.